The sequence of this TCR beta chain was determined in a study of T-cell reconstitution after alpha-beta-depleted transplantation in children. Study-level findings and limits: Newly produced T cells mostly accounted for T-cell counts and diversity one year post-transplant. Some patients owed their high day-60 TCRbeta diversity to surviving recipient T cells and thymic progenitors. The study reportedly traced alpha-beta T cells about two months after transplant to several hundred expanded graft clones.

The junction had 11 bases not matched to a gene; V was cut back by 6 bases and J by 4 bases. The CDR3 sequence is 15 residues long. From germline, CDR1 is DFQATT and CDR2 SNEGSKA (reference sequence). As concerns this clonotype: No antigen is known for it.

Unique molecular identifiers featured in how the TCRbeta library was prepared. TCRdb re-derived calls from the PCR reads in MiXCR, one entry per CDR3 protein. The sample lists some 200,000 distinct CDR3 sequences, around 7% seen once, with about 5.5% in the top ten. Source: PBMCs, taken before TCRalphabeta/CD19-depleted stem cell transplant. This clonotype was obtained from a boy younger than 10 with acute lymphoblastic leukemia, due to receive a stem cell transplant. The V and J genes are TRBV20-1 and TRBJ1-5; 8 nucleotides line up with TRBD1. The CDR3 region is CSARGLRGRNQPQHF. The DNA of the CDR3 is TGCAGTGCCCGAGGCCTCAGGGGGCGAAATCAGCCCCAGCATTTT.